These 22 T cell receptor beta chains were sequenced from one sample in a study of CD8+ T cells in alopecia areata. Treatment specified: oral pan-JAK inhibitor, 5-10 mg twice daily. cDNA serving as the sequencing template came from extracted, reverse transcribed RNA. The data were produced by immunoSEQ multiplex PCR, yet TCRdb's version contains in-frame clones alone and is incomplete. This sample carries roughly 100,000 clones, about 40% of them seen once, and the ten largest clones take around 19%. The sample here was CD8+ T cells sorted from blood, taken at week 24, from a patient treated with tofacitinib. The receptors here all came from a human donor with alopecia areata.

This clone was observed at least ten times. The chain links TRBV6-5 to TRBJ2-3; D is ambiguous. The CDR3 covers 12 residues. V lost 7 bases and J lost 0, with 5 bases in between. Per germline, CDR1 MNHEY and CDR2 SVGAGI. In DNA, the CDR3 is TGTGCCAGCACCGGGAGCACAGATACGCAGTATTTT. This encodes CASTGSTDTQYF.

This clone was seen only a few times. The V and J genes are TRBV10-3 and TRBJ2-5; D may be TRBD1 or TRBD2 (5 bases each). Germline CDR1 is ENHRY and CDR2 is SYGVKD. The CDR3 is made up of 13 amino acids. Trimming stripped 6 bases from V and 3 bases from J, with 11 bases between. The CDR3 DNA is TGTGCCATCAGGAGGGACGCCGAAGAGACCCAGTACTTC. Translating gives CAIRRDAEETQYF.

The chain has TRBV7-6 and TRBJ1-2; tentatively, D is TRBD1 (5 bases). This CDR3 is 12 amino acids long. CDR1 is SGHVS and CDR2 is FNYEAQ in the germline V gene. Trimming removed 5 bases at V and 10 bases at J, with 14 bases between. DNA for the CDR3: TGTGCCAGCAGCGCGACAGAGGTGGACTACACCTTC. It is translated as CASSATEVDYTF.

This clone has just a few counts. CDR3 coding DNA: TGCAGCGTTTTGACAGGGCCGGGGGGGGATGAGCAGTTCTTC. It translates to CSVLTGPGGDEQFF. The V and J genes are TRBV29-1 and TRBJ2-1; possible D gene TRBD2, 8 bases. The CDR3 is 14 residues long. Per the germline V gene, CDR1 is SQVTM and CDR2 is ANQGSEA. Trimming cost V 5 bases and J 8 bases, with 19 bases left between them.

The V and J genes are TRBV7-9 and TRBJ2-7; 8 bases fit TRBD1. The CDR3 contains 15 residues. Germline lookup yields CDR1 SEHNR and CDR2 FQNEAQ (reference sequence). J gave up 6 bases and V 5 bases, and 12 bases lay outside the gene matches. This chain's CDR3 is CASSRTGQAIGEQYF. The CDR3 DNA reads as TGTGCCAGCAGCCGAACGGGACAGGCGATTGGCGAGCAGTACTTC.

This clone appeared a few times. V gene TRBV30 combines with J gene TRBJ2-5; TRBD1 agrees at 7 bases. The CDR3 is 14 residues long. The germline gives CDR1 GTSNPN, CDR2 SVGIG (reference sequence). V trimming: 5 bases; J trimming: 2 bases; junction bases outside the gene matches: 8. DNA for the CDR3: TGTGCCTGGTCCCCGGGACAGCAACAAGAGACCCAGTACTTC. Its translation is CAWSPGQQQETQYF.

This chain uses TRBV15 with TRBJ2-2; 10 nucleotides align to TRBD2. CDR1 is LNHNV and CDR2 is YYDKDF in the germline V gene (reference sequence). This CDR3 region has 19 residues. The trim removed 0 bases at V and 4 bases at J, leaving 11 bases unmatched. Here the CDR3 reads CATSRDGTPGLAPTGELFF. CDR3 in DNA: TGTGCCACCAGCAGAGATGGTACTCCGGGACTAGCGCCCACCGGGGAGCTGTTTTTT.

V and J are TRBV27 and TRBJ2-7, with no clear D. CDR3 length: 12 residues. Germline V CDR1 and CDR2: MNHEY, SMNVEV (reference sequence). Between the trimmed V and J ends, which lost 10 bases and 4 bases, there was a span of 14 bases. The CDR3 sequence is CATRGGKYEQYF. In nucleotides, the CDR3 is TGTGCCACCCGTGGCGGAAAGTACGAGCAGTACTTC.

This clone was picked up a small number of times. The CDR3 nucleotides are TGTGCCAGCGACTCAGGAGCGGGCACCGGGGAGCTGTTTTTT. It codes for CASDSGAGTGELFF. J is TRBJ2-2 and V is TRBV27; a weak D match, TRBD2 (6 bases). Per germline, CDR1 MNHEY and CDR2 SMNVEV (reference sequence). The CDR3 runs to 14 residues. V was pared by 8 bases and J by 4 bases, with 14 bases between.

CDR3 amino acids: CASSRLSAHSGGEDEQYF. The CDR3 nucleotides read TGTGCCAGCAGCAGATTGTCCGCCCACTCAGGGGGGGAGGACGAGCAGTACTTC. The rearrangement joins TRBV9 to TRBJ2-7; D tentatively fits TRBD1 or TRBD2 (7 bases each). Trimming cost V 4 bases and J 5 bases, with 28 bases left between them. The CDR3 length is 18 residues. The germline CDR1 and CDR2 sequences are SGDLS and YYNGEE.

Turning to this clone: One end of the junction is discordant with germline, which a read error may explain. This chain connects TRBV19 to TRBJ1-1, with TRBD1 as a possible D gene (5 bases). In germline, CDR1 is LNHDA, CDR2 SQIVND (reference sequence). The CDR3 is made up of 14 amino acids. CDR3 DNA sequence: TGTGCCAGTACACTCGGGACTCTCGCCACTGAAGCCTTCTTT. This gives the protein CASTLGTLATEAFF.

The chain is built from TRBV4-1 and TRBJ2-7; 12 nucleotides match TRBD2. Germline trimming cut 0 bases from V and 3 bases from J; bases unmatched to any gene: 6. Germline V CDR1 and CDR2: MGHRA, YSYEKL. CDR3 length: 17 residues. In nucleotides, the CDR3 is TGCGCCAGCAGCCAAGAAGCCGGGACTAGCGGGCTCTACGAGCAGTACTTC. The encoded protein is CASSQEAGTSGLYEQYF.

DNA for the CDR3: TGTGCCAGCAGCCCTGGAGTAAACACTGAAGCTTTCTTT. Translating it yields CASSPGVNTEAFF. The chain carries TRBV11-3 and TRBJ1-1; D remains ambiguous. The V gene's germline CDR1 is SGHNT and CDR2 YENEEA. Trimming shortened V by 5 bases and J by 2 bases, and 9 bases separated the two germline ends. The CDR3 totals 13 residues. Full variable domain (rest looked up from reference TRBV11-3 and TRBJ1-1): EAGVVQSPRYKIIEKKQPVAFWCNPISGHNTLYWYLQNLGQGPELLIRYENEEAVDDSQLPKDRFSAERLKGVDSTLKIQPAELGDSAVYLCASSPGVNTEAFFGQGTRLTVV.

This chain joins TRBV29-1 and TRBJ1-2; no clear D. Trimming took 3 bases from V and 4 from J, leaving 12 bases between them. The CDR3 runs 13 residues. Germline V gene lookup returns CDR1 SQVTM and CDR2 ANQGSEA. DNA of the CDR3: TGCAGCGTTGATGAGGGCCTCGGCTATGGCTACACCTTC. Amino acid sequence: CSVDEGLGYGYTF.

J is TRBJ2-7 and V is TRBV2, with 12 bases fitting TRBD2. The CDR3 is made up of 15 amino acids. Germline loops: CDR1 SNHLY, CDR2 FYNNEI. V trimming: 5 bases; J trimming: 5 bases; junction bases outside the gene matches: 7. CDR3 sequence reads: CASSTRLAGVHEQYF. The DNA for the CDR3 is TGTGCCAGCAGTACACGACTAGCGGGAGTCCACGAGCAGTACTTC. The full variable domain, completed using reference TRBV2 and TRBJ2-7, is EPEVTQTPSHQVTQMGQEVILRCVPISNHLYFYWYRQILGQKVEFLVSFYNNEISEKSEIFDDQFSVERPDGSNFTLKIRSTKLEDSAMYFCASSTRLAGVHEQYFGPGTRLTVT.

This clone was seen more than once but under ten times. The rearrangement links TRBV29-1 to TRBJ1-1; D remains unclear. V was cut by 2 bases and J by 7 bases, with 8 bases left in between. Germline CDR1 and CDR2: SQVTM and ANQGSEA. The CDR3 extends over 11 amino acids. The CDR3 DNA reads TGCAGCGTTGAATCGGGGAGTGAAGCTTTCTTT. This codes for CSVESGSEAFF. The full variable domain, in which reference TRBV29-1 and TRBJ1-1 provide the parts outside the CDR3, is SAVISQKPSRDICQRGTSLTIQCQVDSQVTMMFWYRQQPGQSLTLIATANQGSEATYESGFVIDKFPISRPNLTFSTLTVSNMSPEDSSIYLCSVESGSEAFFGQGTRLTVV.

A few counts support this clone. The CDR3, as DNA: TGCGCCAGCAGCCAAGGAGCGCAGGGAGGCACTGAAGCTTTCTTT. The encoded protein is CASSQGAQGGTEAFF. V is TRBV4-1 and J is TRBJ1-1; perhaps TRBD1 as D (5 bases). Germline V gene sequence: CDR1 MGHRA, CDR2 YSYEKL. CDR3 length equals 15 residues. V shed 1 base and J shed 4 bases, with 13 bases lying between them.

The genes are TRBV29-1 and TRBJ2-7; 9 bases align to TRBD2. The V gene's germline CDR1 is SQVTM and CDR2 ANQGSEA. V shed 0 bases, J shed 2 bases, and the junction held 8 bases outside the gene matches. The CDR3 is 16 amino acids. CDR3: CSVEDSKTSGTYEQYF. For the CDR3, the DNA is TGCAGCGTTGAAGACTCTAAGACTAGCGGAACCTACGAGCAGTACTTC.

This clone was seen a few times. V usage is TRBV13 and J usage is TRBJ2-5, with a weak D call TRBD1 (6 bases). This CDR3 has 15 amino acids. The V gene's germline CDR1 is PRHDT and CDR2 FYEKMQ (reference sequence). Trimming stripped 5 bases from V and 1 base from J, with 14 bases between. CDR3 nucleotides: TGTGCCAGCAGCAGCCGGGACAAGGGCCAAGAGACCCAGTACTTC. It codes for CASSSRDKGQETQYF.

This clone was seen a few times. This chain uses TRBV7-9 with TRBJ1-2, with D possibly matching TRBD1 (5 bases). The germline V gene has CDR1 SEHNR and CDR2 FQNEAQ (reference sequence). V dropped 1 base and J dropped 8 bases, with 8 bases sitting between them. This CDR3 is 12 amino acids long. This CDR3 is CASSLDRNGYTF. CDR3 bases: TGTGCCAGCAGCTTAGACAGGAACGGCTACACCTTC.

This clone has at least ten counts. The chain has TRBV10-3 and TRBJ1-3; D is unresolved. Germline values: CDR1 ENHRY, CDR2 SYGVKD. This CDR3 is 13 amino acids long. Trimming removed 8 bases at V and 4 bases at J, with 12 bases between. The CDR3 sequence: CAISGKSGNTIYF. In DNA, the CDR3 is TGTGCCATCTCTGGGAAGTCGGGAAACACCATATATTTT.

This clone was counted between two and nine times. V gene TRBV9 combines with J gene TRBJ1-2; TRBD1 is a possible D gene (5 bases). Trimming pared 1 base from V and 8 bases from J, leaving 15 bases between. CDR1 SGDLS and CDR2 YYNGEE come from the germline V gene. This CDR3 comprises 14 residues. The CDR3 sequence is CASSVNQGLSGYTF. Here the CDR3 DNA reads TGTGCCAGCAGCGTAAATCAGGGTTTAAGCGGCTACACCTTC.